The rows below give T cell receptor beta chains drawn from one sample of a study of blood T cell repertoires in COVID-19. Profiling relied on immunoSEQ multiplex PCR, and the TCRdb table lists in-frame clones only, not all of them. The sample consists of under 250,000 clones, approximately 78% of them appearing once. Sequenced input: peripheral blood. The receptors stem from a woman aged 65 to 85 with COVID-19, enrolled during active disease. CDR3s include the opening cysteine and the closing phenylalanine or tryptophan. Each record gives: D gene, V gene, clone size, J gene, CDR3 DNA, CDR3 protein. A D gene is named only where the DNA matches it firmly. The listing skips clone size in some rows; elsewhere it reads once, few, many or a size class.

TRBD2	TRBV5-4	.	TRBJ2-1	TGTGCCAGCAGCCGTAGCGGGAGTCGCGACAATGAGCAGTTCTTC	CASSRSGSRDNEQFF
.	TRBV3-1/TRBV3-2	.	TRBJ1-5	TGTGCCAGCAGGTGCTCGGGTCAAAACCGGCCAATCAGCCGCCAGCATTTT	CASRCSGQNRPISRQHF
.	TRBV28	.	TRBJ1-2	TGTGCCAGCGGTGCACCCTTACAGGGCAACTATGGCTACACCTTC	CASGAPLQGNYGYTF
.	TRBV6-4	.	TRBJ1-2	TGTGCCAGCAGTGAGGGAGAAGGGAGAAGTGGCTACACCTTC	CASSEGEGRSGYTF
.	TRBV21-1	once	TRBJ2-1	TGTGCCAGCAGCAAGGCGAGCGGGAATCGATTCTACAATGAGCAGTTCTTC	CASSKASGNRFYNEQFF
.	TRBV27	.	TRBJ2-5	TGTGCCAGCAGTTTCCACCTAGCCTCCTTCCAAGAGACCCAGTACTTC	CASSFHLASFQETQYF
TRBD1	TRBV7-2	.	TRBJ2-7	TGTGCCAGCAGCTCGACGGGACAGGCTACCGAGCAGTACTTC	CASSSTGQATEQYF
.	TRBV28	.	TRBJ1-3	TGTGCCAGCACTCGACCTGGGGCAGGAAACACCATATATTTT	CASTRPGAGNTIYF
.	TRBV7-3	few	TRBJ1-6	TGTGCCAGCAGCTTAATAGACAGCTATAATTCACCCCTCCACTTT	CASSLIDSYNSPLHF
.	TRBV4-2	.	TRBJ1-5	TGTGCCAGCAGCCAAGATAGAGGAAGCAATCAGCCCCAGCATTTT	CASSQDRGSNQPQHF
.	TRBV28	few	TRBJ1-4	TGTGCCAGCAGTCAACAGGGAAGTGGAGAAAAACTGTTTTTT	CASSQQGSGEKLFF
TRBD2	TRBV6-4	.	TRBJ2-1	TGTGCCAGCAGTGACTCGGCGGGAGTAAGGGTCAATGAGCAGTTCTTC	CASSDSAGVRVNEQFF
.	TRBV9	.	TRBJ1-2	TGTGCCAGCAGCGCGGCTAGGGGAACCTTTGGCTACACCTTC	CASSAARGTFGYTF
TRBD2	TRBV18	.	TRBJ2-7	TGTGCCAGCTCACCAATGGGGGGGGCCTACGAGCAGTACTTC	CASSPMGGAYEQYF
.	TRBV9	.	TRBJ2-7	TGTGCCAGCAGCGTAGGTGTCAAGAGCTCCTACGAGCAGTACTTC	CASSVGVKSSYEQYF
.	TRBV24-1	.	TRBJ2-2	TGTGCCACCAGTGATTACCAGACTAGATCCGGGGAGCTGTTTTTT	CATSDYQTRSGELFF
.	TRBV7-2	.	TRBJ1-5	TGTGCCAGCAGCTTAGTAGGGGGACCCCAGGGCTATAGCAATCAGCCCCAGCATTTT	CASSLVGGPQGYSNQPQHF
.	TRBV7-9	.	TRBJ1-4	TGTGCCAGCAGCTCGATAAGAGATGCTGAAAAACTGTTTTTT	CASSSIRDAEKLFF
TRBD1	TRBV19	.	TRBJ1-5	TGTGCCAGTTCGGGAACAGGGGTGGTTAGCAATCAGCCCCAGCATTTT	CASSGTGVVSNQPQHF
TRBD2	TRBV6-2/TRBV6-3	.	TRBJ2-7	TGTGCCAGCAGTTTCCTAACTAGCGGTTCTACCTACGAGCAGTACTTC	CASSFLTSGSTYEQYF
TRBD2	TRBV20-1	few	TRBJ2-1	TGCAGTGCTAGTGGACTAGCGGGAGCCCCACACCGCGGCAATGAGCAGTTCTTC	CSASGLAGAPHRGNEQFF
.	TRBV18	.	TRBJ2-7	TGTGCCAGCTCACTACTCCTCCCTTACGAGCAGTACTTC	CASSLLLPYEQYF
.	TRBV7-2	.	TRBJ1-4	TGTGCCAGCAGCTCCTTAGACAGAACTAATGAAAAACTGTTTTTT	CASSSLDRTNEKLFF
TRBD1	TRBV29-1	once	TRBJ2-7	TGCAGCGTTGGGGGGACAGGGGGCTACGAGCAGTACTTC	CSVGGTGGYEQYF
TRBD1	TRBV10-1	.	TRBJ1-5	TGCGCCAGCACCTGGACATCGACAGGGGGCGATCAGCCCCAGCATTTT	CASTWTSTGGDQPQHF
TRBD1	TRBV5-1	.	TRBJ1-1	TGCGCCAGCAGCTCCCGACAGGGGGCGCAGACTGAAGCTTTCTTT	CASSSRQGAQTEAFF
TRBD1	TRBV4-1	few	TRBJ2-7	TGCGCCAGCAGCCGGGACAGGGGGACCTACGAGCAGTACTTC	CASSRDRGTYEQYF
TRBD2	TRBV3-1/TRBV3-2	.	TRBJ2-1	TGTGCCAGCAGCCCGAGGGAGGGAGGGCTTGGTGAGCAGTTCTTC	CASSPREGGLGEQFF
.	TRBV19	.	TRBJ2-7	TGTGCCAGTAGCGAAGACCGGGACACCCACTACGAGCAGTACTTC	CASSEDRDTHYEQYF
TRBD2	TRBV5-1	few	TRBJ2-7	TGCGCCAGCAGCTTGGGTGGACTAGCTGCATACGAGCAGTACTTC	CASSLGGLAAYEQYF
.	TRBV21-1	.	TRBJ2-1	TGTGCCAGCAGCAAACCCGGACAGTGGCCCTCCAATGAGCAGTTCTTC	CASSKPGQWPSNEQFF
.	TRBV28	.	TRBJ1-1	TGTGCCAGCACCCCGGGGAGGGCTTTAAGGGGAGCTTTCTTT	CASTPGRALRGAFF
TRBD2	TRBV10-3	.	TRBJ2-7	TGTGCCATCAGTGACTTTTCTGCGGGAGGTTTCTACGAGCAGTACTTC	CAISDFSAGGFYEQYF
TRBD1	TRBV6-5	.	TRBJ1-3	TGTGCCAGCAAACAGGGGGCGCAGGGAAACACCATATATTTT	CASKQGAQGNTIYF
.	TRBV7-2	.	TRBJ1-1	TGTGCCAGCAGCTTGGTCAGGGCCACTGAAGCTTTCTTT	CASSLVRATEAFF
TRBD1	TRBV4-3	.	TRBJ2-3	TGCGCCAGCAGCCAAGATCCCGCAGGGGGCGAAGCAGATACGCAGTATTTT	CASSQDPAGGEADTQYF
.	TRBV10-3	.	TRBJ2-7	TGTGCCATCAGTGACCCCCCCAGTAGGGGGACCTACGAGCAGTACTTC	CAISDPPSRGTYEQYF
.	TRBV5-4	.	TRBJ2-7	TGTGCCAGCAGGTCGGACAGTCTCAACGAGCAGTACTTC	CASRSDSLNEQYF
TRBD2	TRBV5-8	once	TRBJ2-2	TGTGCCAGCAGCTTGGGTGGATGGGGTAGCGGGAGTCGGGAGCTGTTTTTT	CASSLGGWGSGSRELFF
TRBD2	TRBV19	.	TRBJ2-7	TGTGCCAGTAGGGGCCACCTTGGACTAGCGGGAGGGCCCTACGAGCAGTACTTC	CASRGHLGLAGGPYEQYF
TRBD1	TRBV7-2	.	TRBJ1-5	TGTGCCAGCAGCTTAGACAGGGGATACCAGCCCCAGCATTTT	CASSLDRGYQPQHF
.	TRBV27	once	TRBJ1-6	TGTGCCAGCAGTCTCACAGGGCTCTCCTATAATTCACCCCTCCACTTT	CASSLTGLSYNSPLHF
.	TRBV2	.	TRBJ1-1	TGTGCCAGTAACCGGGACAAGCCCAACACTGAAGCTTTCTTT	CASNRDKPNTEAFF
TRBD2	TRBV10-3	.	TRBJ2-1	TGTGCCATCGCGGCTAGCGGAACCAGCTCCTACAATGAGCAGTTCTTC	CAIAASGTSSYNEQFF
TRBD1	TRBV5-4	.	TRBJ2-1	TGTGCCAGCAGCTTCCAGGGGGCGCGTATCAATGAGCAGTTCTTC	CASSFQGARINEQFF
.	TRBV28	.	TRBJ1-2	TGTGCCAGCAATGCGGGGTGGTATGGCTACACCTTC	CASNAGWYGYTF
.	TRBV5-6	.	TRBJ1-4	TGTGCCAGCAGCTTGGGACCCAGACTTGCAACTAATGAAAAACTGTTTTTT	CASSLGPRLATNEKLFF
.	TRBV6-2/TRBV6-3	.	TRBJ1-5	TGTGCCAGCAGTTACTCGGGCGTGGGAGAGCATTTT	CASSYSGVGEHF
.	TRBV21-1	.	TRBJ1-1	TGTGCCAGCAGCTCCCGACGACACCCGAACACTGAAGCTTTCTTT	CASSSRRHPNTEAFF
TRBD2	TRBV19	.	TRBJ2-1	TGTGCCAGTCATAGCGGGAGGGAAAGCTACAATGAGCAGTTCTTC	CASHSGRESYNEQFF
.	TRBV20-1	.	TRBJ1-2	TGCAGTGCTACCCCCGTCTATGGCTACACCTTC	CSATPVYGYTF
.	TRBV28	.	TRBJ1-1	TGTGCCAGCAGCCGGGGGGATGGGGTGAACACTGAAGCTTTCTTT	CASSRGDGVNTEAFF
.	TRBV5-6	.	TRBJ1-5	TGTGCCAGCAGCTTGTCCGGCCAGGGCAATCAGCCCCAGCATTTT	CASSLSGQGNQPQHF
.	TRBV10-3	.	TRBJ1-1	TGTGCCACGGAGACCGTAATGAACACTGAAGCTTTCTTT	CATETVMNTEAFF
TRBD1	TRBV6-4	.	TRBJ1-5	TGTGCCAGACCTTTAGGGGGACAGGGGGCTCAGCCCCAGCATTTT	CARPLGGQGAQPQHF
.	TRBV6-5	few	TRBJ2-7	TGTGCCAGCAGTTACTATTCTGAGGGTATGGGAGAGCAGTACTTC	CASSYYSEGMGEQYF
.	TRBV19	.	TRBJ1-5	TGTGCCAGTAGTTCCCAGGGCCGGAGGGTTAATCAGCCCCAGCATTTT	CASSSQGRRVNQPQHF
.	TRBV7-2	.	TRBJ1-2	TGTGCCAGCAGCTCCGGGGTCGGATCGTTGCGAGGCTACACCTTC	CASSSGVGSLRGYTF
TRBD2	TRBV28	.	TRBJ2-1	TGTGCCAGCAGTTTTAGCGGGAGGACGAATGAGCAGTTCTTC	CASSFSGRTNEQFF
.	TRBV18	.	TRBJ1-1	TGTGCCAGCTCACCATTGAGGGACACTGAAGCTTTCTTT	CASSPLRDTEAFF